This T cell receptor beta chain was retrieved from a study of T cell responses to AZD1222 COVID-19 vaccine (dated by TCRdb to the early 2020s). Regarding the research as a whole: A total of roughly 240 trial participants underwent TCR sequencing, of whom around 200 received two doses of AZD1222 and some 26 received two doses of the MenACWY control vaccine. Trial participants were enrolled into age subgroups of 18-55, 56-69 and 70-plus years, which contained 148, 28 and 57 TCR-sequenced participants, respectively.

Sequences SGHTA (CDR1) and FQGTGA (CDR2) are obtained from the germline V gene. The CDR3 has 15 amino acids, counting the end cysteine and phenylalanine. Only the CDR3 DNA stays, 45 bases, in frame from base 1. V has 5 bases trimmed and J has 10 bases trimmed; junction bases matching no gene number 14. The CDR3 regions of human TCRbeta chains were subjected to immunosequencing. In the authors' own workflow: TCRs in the repertoires were matched against a reference library of SARS-CoV-2-specific TCRs that had been generated with the MIRA antigen-specificity platform. Breadth was defined as the fraction of unique TCRs that were SARS-CoV-2-associated. Depth was defined as the fraction of total T cells that were SARS-CoV-2-associated. Each spike-specific TCR was assigned to its reactive spike region and to a CD4 or CD8 class using the MIRA data. Log10-transformed breadth and depth values were compared by one-way ANOVA with Sidak's multiple comparisons tests. TCRdb mirrors the immuneACCESS table, restricted to in-frame sequences. Some clones are absent from its copies; in checked studies, under half trace to an unresolved V gene, and the reason for the others is unknown. The V and J calls and clone size were taken over from that table, and D and trimming were inferred from the DNA. The sample contains 130,000 or so clones, 75% to 85% of them found a single time. Together, the top ten hold around 7.9% of the sample.

The time point label of this sample denotes: about 28 days (+/-7) after the second vaccine dose. Interpreted using the paper, the treatment or condition label stands for: meningococcal conjugate vaccine given as trial control. Vaccinee samples came from UK trials COV001 and COV002, including a single-blind randomized controlled phase 2/3 trial of AZD1222 (ChAdOx1 nCoV-19) in healthy adults. For TCRbeta chain sequencing, PBMC samples were collected from trial participants at day 0 and at day 28 after the second dose. Concerning this clone itself: Its antigen is not yet known. It has no much larger one-base neighbor in the sample; base qualities were not kept.

General study outcomes and caveats: The 56-69-year group was small, and its depth increase did not reach significance, likely because of low power. CD4 TCRs associated with the vaccine covered the entire spike protein, and the dominant responses were in regions 160-218 and 743-854. Epitopes outside the regions mutated in the B.1.351 and B.1.1.7 variants were reportedly recognized by nearly half of the unique spike-specific TCRs. Spike-specific TCR breadth and depth rose significantly after two AZD1222 doses compared with day 0 and with MenACWY recipients. Participants were mostly white British and included more females than males, and it was suggested by the authors that clonal diversity may have been underestimated. No day 14 peak-response samples were available, so repertoires were characterized only after the peak T cell response. Conclusions about previously exposed vaccinees were limited because only 6 or 7 AZD1222 recipients were SARS-CoV-2 seropositive at baseline.

The chain is assembled from TRBV7-3 and TRBJ2-1; 7 junctional bases match TRBD2. The TCR was taken from an adult who received the MenACWY meningococcal vaccine as a control. Sequenced here: peripheral blood, sampled 28 days after the second dose of the MenACWY control vaccine. The nucleotide sequence reads as follows: TGTGCCAGCAGCGGACCGGGAGGTCCTATGCAGGAGCAGTTCTTC. Translated, this is CASSGPGGPMQEQFF.